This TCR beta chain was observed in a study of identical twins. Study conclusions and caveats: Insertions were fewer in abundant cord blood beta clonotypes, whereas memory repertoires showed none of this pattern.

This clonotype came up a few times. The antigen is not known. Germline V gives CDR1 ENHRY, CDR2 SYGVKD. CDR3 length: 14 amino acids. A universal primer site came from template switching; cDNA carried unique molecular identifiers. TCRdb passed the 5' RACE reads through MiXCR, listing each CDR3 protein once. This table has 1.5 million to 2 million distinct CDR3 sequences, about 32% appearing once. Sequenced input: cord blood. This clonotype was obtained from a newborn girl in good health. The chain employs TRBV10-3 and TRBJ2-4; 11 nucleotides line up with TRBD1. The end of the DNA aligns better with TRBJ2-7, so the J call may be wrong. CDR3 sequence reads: CATDRGLGPYEQYF. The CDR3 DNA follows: TGTGCCACGGACAGGGGGCTGGGGCCTTACGAGCAGTACTTC.